This T cell receptor beta chain was found in a study of cytomegalovirus exposure and HLA in healthy donors. Study background: Inside one of the first data releases sat about 85 million unique TCRs taken from HLA-typed donors.

CDR1 MNHEY and CDR2 SVGAGI come from the germline V gene. Germline trimming cut 0 bases from V and 3 bases from J; bases unmatched to any gene: 3. The CDR3 totals 16 residues. 60 Vbeta and 13 Jbeta primers were used in PCR. The repertoire was sequenced with immunoSEQ multiplex PCR; TCRdb's copy has only in-frame clones and lacks some. The sample contains around 110,000 clones, around three quarters of which appear only once. V and J are TRBV6-5 and TRBJ2-1; TRBD1 matches at 9 bases. Sequenced material: PBMCs. This clonotype was obtained from a young man in good health and CMV-seropositive. CDR3 sequence reads: CASSYSPGQGYNEQFF. The CDR3 DNA reads as TGTGCCAGCAGTTACTCCCCGGGACAGGGCTACAATGAGCAGTTCTTC.